Here is one T cell receptor (beta chain) with its context. Its antigen is not identified. Trimming at V came to 7 bases and at J to 6 bases, leaving 5 bases not matched to a gene. The CDR3 is 13 amino acids. The germline V gene has CDR1 SGHDT and CDR2 YYEEEE. PCR amplification relied on 60 Vbeta primers (plus 13 Jbeta primers). Authors' data handling: In a later analysis, of around 85 million unique beta chains, roughly 10 million appeared in at least two donors. Assay used: immunoSEQ multiplex PCR; TCRdb lists only in-frame clones, some missing. That table gives V, J and clone size, and the DNA gave D and trimming. The sample includes roughly 150,000 clones, 85% seen only once; the top ten take 1%. The source of the sample is a study of cytomegalovirus exposure and HLA in healthy donors. Broader study findings: Common viral pathogens seemed to be connected with several of the most significant clusters, according to a later analysis. Some V segments, TRBV6-2 and TRBV6-3 among them, were indistinguishable and were therefore excluded.

The chain has TRBV5-6 and TRBJ1-5; 9 nucleotides match TRBD1. The sequence was collected from a boy between 2 and 10 years old in good health and CMV-seronegative. The sample was PBMCs. The CDR3 DNA is TGTGCCAGCGGAACAGGGGGCGGTCAGCCCCAGCATTTT. It yields the protein CASGTGGGQPQHF.